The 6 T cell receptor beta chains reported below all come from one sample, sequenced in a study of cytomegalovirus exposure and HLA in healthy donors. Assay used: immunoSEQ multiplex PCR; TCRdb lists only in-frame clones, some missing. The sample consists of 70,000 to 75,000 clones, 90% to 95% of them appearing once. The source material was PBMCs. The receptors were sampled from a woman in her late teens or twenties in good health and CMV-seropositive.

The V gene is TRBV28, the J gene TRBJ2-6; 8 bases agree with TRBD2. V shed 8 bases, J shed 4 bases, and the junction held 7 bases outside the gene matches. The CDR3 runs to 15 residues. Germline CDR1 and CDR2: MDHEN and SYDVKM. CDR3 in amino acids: CASCNGGAGANVLTF. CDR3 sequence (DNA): TGTGCCAGCTGTAACGGGGGGGCAGGGGCCAACGTCCTGACTTTC.

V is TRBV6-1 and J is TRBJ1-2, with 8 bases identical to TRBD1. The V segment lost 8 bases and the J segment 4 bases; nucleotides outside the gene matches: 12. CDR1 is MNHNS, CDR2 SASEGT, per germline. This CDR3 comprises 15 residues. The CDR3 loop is CASAPHRGDLYGYTF. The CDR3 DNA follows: TGTGCCAGCGCACCTCACAGGGGGGACCTCTATGGCTACACCTTC.

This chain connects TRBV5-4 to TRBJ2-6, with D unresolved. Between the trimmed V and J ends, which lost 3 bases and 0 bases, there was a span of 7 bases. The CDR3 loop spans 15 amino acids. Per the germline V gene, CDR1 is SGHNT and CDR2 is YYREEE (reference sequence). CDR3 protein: CASSSVVSGANVLTF. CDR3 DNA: TGTGCCAGCAGCTCCGTCGTCTCTGGGGCCAACGTCCTGACTTTC.

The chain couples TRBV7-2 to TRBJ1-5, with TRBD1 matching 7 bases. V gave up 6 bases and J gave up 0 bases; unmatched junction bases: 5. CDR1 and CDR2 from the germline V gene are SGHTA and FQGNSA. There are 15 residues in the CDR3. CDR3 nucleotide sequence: TGTGCCAGCAGGAGGGACAGTAGTAGCAATCAGCCCCAGCATTTT. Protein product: CASRRDSSSNQPQHF.

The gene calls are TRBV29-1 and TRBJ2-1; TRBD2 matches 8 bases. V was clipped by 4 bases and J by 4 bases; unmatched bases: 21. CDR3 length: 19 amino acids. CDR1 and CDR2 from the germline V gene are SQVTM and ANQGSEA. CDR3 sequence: CSVVSGGVTPKLNYNEQFF. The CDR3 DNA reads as TGCAGCGTTGTAAGCGGGGGCGTGACACCCAAGCTAAATTACAATGAGCAGTTCTTC.

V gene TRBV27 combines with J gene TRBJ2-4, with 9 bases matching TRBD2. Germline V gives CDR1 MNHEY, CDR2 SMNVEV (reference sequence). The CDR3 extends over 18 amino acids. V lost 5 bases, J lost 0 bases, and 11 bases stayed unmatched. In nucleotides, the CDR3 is TGTGCCAGCAGTCCGCCCTTTGAGCGGGGGGCAGCCAAAAACATTCAGTACTTC. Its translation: CASSPPFERGAAKNIQYF.